The 30 T cell receptor beta chains reported below all come from one sample, sequenced in a study of radiation and T cells in renal cell carcinoma. This table comes from immunoSEQ multiplex PCR, and its TCRdb copy is limited to in-frame clones, with some not included. The profile covers 95,000 to 150,000 clones, with about four fifths appearing a single time and roughly 6% taken by the ten largest. Specified time point: blood 2 weeks post-SBRT. Treatment given: 15 Gy SBRT to primary tumor, nephrectomy 4 weeks later. Specimen: blood, collected from a patient whose treatment included radiotherapy and nephrectomy. These receptors came from a man aged 50 to 60 with renal cell carcinoma.

V usage is TRBV5-1 and J usage is TRBJ1-6; D remains ambiguous. Per the germline V gene, CDR1 is SGHRS and CDR2 is YFSETQ. V lost 1 base to trimming and J lost 5 bases, with 22 bases between them. The CDR3 length is 19 residues. The DNA for the CDR3 is TGCGCCAGCAGCTTGCCCCAGAGGTGGAAAGGATTTCATAATTCACCCCTCCACTTT. It encodes CASSLPQRWKGFHNSPLHF.

This rearrangement joins TRBV11-3 to TRBJ2-7; no reliable D call. The CDR3 sequence is 12 residues long. The ends were cut back, 8 bases at V and 0 bases at J, with 8 bases in the middle. Germline V CDR1 and CDR2: SGHNT, YENEEA. This CDR3 is CASSYSSYEQYF. The CDR3 nucleotides read TGTGCCAGCTCGTACAGCTCCTACGAGCAGTACTTC.

The V gene is TRBV27, the J gene TRBJ2-7, with D possibly being TRBD1 (6 bases). Trimming left V 5 bases short and J 5 bases short, with 13 bases between. The CDR3 length is 13 residues. Germline V gives CDR1 MNHEY, CDR2 SMNVEV (reference sequence). The CDR3 is CASSPNRANEQYF. CDR3 DNA: TGTGCCAGCAGTCCAAACAGGGCCAACGAGCAGTACTTC.

This clone has a handful of counts. This chain uses TRBV6-5 with TRBJ1-3, with 9 positions matching TRBD1. Germline CDR1 is MNHEY and CDR2 is SVGAGI. With 6 bases clipped from V and 3 bases from J, the junction kept 3 bases outside the gene matches. The CDR3 sequence is 14 residues long. Written as DNA, the CDR3 is TGTGCCAGCAGCACAGGGGGCTTTGGAAACACCATATATTTT. Its protein is CASSTGGFGNTIYF.

The chain employs TRBV6-1 and TRBJ1-1; D unclear. With 3 bases removed from V and 4 bases from J, the gap between germline ends came to 12 bases. This CDR3 has 14 residues. Germline assignment: CDR1 MNHNS and CDR2 SASEGT. The CDR3 nucleotides are TGTGCCAGCAGTGACACAAACCGGGGCACTGAAGCTTTCTTT. The encoded protein is CASSDTNRGTEAFF.

The chain carries TRBV9 and TRBJ2-2, with D possibly TRBD2 on 6 matching bases. CDR3 length: 15 amino acids. Per the germline V gene, CDR1 is SGDLS and CDR2 is YYNGEE. V lost 3 bases and J lost 7, with 16 bases in between. The CDR3 nucleotides are TGTGCCAGCAGCGGACGGTCGTTGGGGGGCGGGGAGCTGTTTTTT. It translates to CASSGRSLGGGELFF.

The CDR3 nucleotides are TGTGCCAGCAGTGAGCCGCGAGGTAGCCAAGAGACCCAGTACTTC. It codes for CASSEPRGSQETQYF. The chain links TRBV2 to TRBJ2-5; D is undetermined. This CDR3 contains 15 residues. V was clipped by 3 bases and J by 1 base, with 12 bases between them. Looked up from germline, CDR1 is SNHLY and CDR2 is FYNNEI.

The CDR3 reads CASSPGFGYTGELFF. The CDR3 nucleotides are TGTGCCAGCTCACCAGGTTTCGGTTACACCGGGGAGCTGTTTTTT. The chain carries TRBV18 and TRBJ2-2; D remains ambiguous. There are 15 residues in the CDR3. The V gene lost 2 bases and the J gene lost 3 bases, with 10 bases spanning the gap. Germline-derived CDR1 and CDR2 are KGHSH and LQKENI. Full variable domain (rest looked up from reference TRBV18 and TRBJ2-2): NAGVMQNPRHLVRRRGQEARLRCSPMKGHSHVYWYRQLPEEGLKFMVYLQKENIIDESGMPKERFSAEFPKEGPSILRIQQVVRGDSAAYFCASSPGFGYTGELFFGEGSRLTVL.

This sequence joins TRBV20-1 and TRBJ2-5; D gene ambiguous. There are 11 residues in the CDR3. V lost 1 base and J lost 5, with 5 bases in between. Germline CDR1 DFQATT, CDR2 SNEGSKA (reference sequence). CDR3 in amino acids: CSARVSETQYF. The CDR3 DNA is TGCAGTGCTAGAGTATCGGAGACCCAGTACTTC.

This chain uses TRBV28 with TRBJ1-2; D call uncertain. The CDR3 covers 11 residues. V lost 6 bases and J lost 8, with 10 bases in between. Germline V gene data show CDR1 as MDHEN and CDR2 as SYDVKM. The CDR3 here is CASSSTGGYTF. The CDR3 bases are TGTGCCAGCAGCTCAACCGGGGGCTACACCTTC.

This chain links TRBV6-1 with TRBJ1-1, with D perhaps matching TRBD1 (6 bases). This CDR3 has 13 residues. CDR1 and CDR2 (germline): MNHNS, SASEGT. Trimming removed 4 bases from V and 4 bases from J, with 10 bases in between. The chain's CDR3 is CASSAGVGTEAFF. As DNA, the CDR3 is TGTGCCAGCAGTGCAGGGGTTGGCACTGAAGCTTTCTTT.

The J gene is TRBJ1-5, the V gene TRBV27; D gene unclear. Trimming took off 2 bases at V and 2 bases at J, with 10 bases between the two ends. This CDR3 spans 15 amino acids. Germline V gene sequence: CDR1 MNHEY, CDR2 SMNVEV (reference sequence). CDR3 loop: CASSLRGNGNQPQHF. As DNA, the CDR3 is TGTGCCAGCAGTTTACGCGGGAACGGCAATCAGCCCCAGCATTTT.

The chain employs TRBV6-4 and TRBJ2-2; D gene unclear. This CDR3 region has 13 residues. V dropped 3 bases and J dropped 0 bases, with 2 bases sitting between them. The V gene's germline CDR1 is MRHNA and CDR2 SNTAGT. The CDR3 DNA follows: TGTGCCAGCAGTGAATCGAACACCGGGGAGCTGTTTTTT. Translating it yields CASSESNTGELFF.

The V and J genes are TRBV2 and TRBJ2-2; D call uncertain. V shed 4 bases and J shed 5 bases, with 8 bases lying between them. This CDR3 is built from 13 residues. Germline V gene sequence: CDR1 SNHLY, CDR2 FYNNEI. The CDR3 DNA reads as TGTGCCAGCAGTGTTCAGGCGACCGGGGAGCTGTTTTTT. Residues: CASSVQATGELFF.

This chain joins TRBV9 and TRBJ2-5, with D possibly TRBD2 on 5 matching bases. CDR1 and CDR2 (germline): SGDLS, YYNGEE. This CDR3 spans 15 amino acids. The V and J ends lost 0 bases and 1 base respectively, with 10 bases between them. In DNA form, the CDR3 reads TGTGCCAGCAGCGTAGGTGGACTGTCCCAAGAGACCCAGTACTTC. Encoded protein: CASSVGGLSQETQYF.

To note about this clone: The sample contains more than one DNA sequence encoding this CDR3. The chain employs TRBV28 and TRBJ2-7; D gene unclear. Trimming pared 8 bases from V and 0 bases from J, leaving 14 bases between. Per germline, CDR1 MDHEN and CDR2 SYDVKM. The CDR3 has 14 residues. The CDR3 sequence: CASSLTGSSYEQYF. The CDR3 DNA follows: TGTGCCAGCTCCCTAACGGGTTCCTCCTACGAGCAGTACTTC. The complete variable domain, with remaining parts taken from reference TRBV28 and TRBJ2-7, reads DVKVTQSSRYLVKRTGEKVFLECVQDMDHENMFWYRQDPGLGLRLIYFSYDVKMKEKGDIPEGYSVSREKKERFSLILESASTNQTSMYLCASSLTGSSYEQYFGPGTRLTVT.

The rearrangement uses TRBV5-1 and TRBJ1-6; D possibly corresponds to TRBD1 (5 bases). V gave up 7 bases and J gave up 8 bases, with 13 bases separating them. This CDR3 has 13 amino acids. Germline-derived CDR1 and CDR2 are SGHRS and YFSETQ. The CDR3 DNA is TGCGCCAGCTCCCTTTCAGGGTATTCACCCCTCCACTTT. Protein product: CASSLSGYSPLHF.

The V gene is TRBV9, the J gene TRBJ2-7; maybe TRBD1 (5 bases). Germline assignment: CDR1 SGDLS and CDR2 YYNGEE. The CDR3 has 13 amino acids. The ends were cut back, 4 bases at V and 2 bases at J, with 10 bases in the middle. The CDR3 sequence: CASSTTTAYEQYF. CDR3 bases: TGTGCCAGCAGCACTACGACAGCCTACGAGCAGTACTTC.

This clone was counted a single time. The V gene is TRBV4-1, the J gene TRBJ1-2; the D is unclear. Trimming shortened V by 1 base and J by 7 bases, and 25 bases separated the two germline ends. Germline loops: CDR1 MGHRA, CDR2 YSYEKL. The CDR3 sequence is 18 residues long. CDR3 sequence: CASSQGVGQPRRTVGYTF. In nucleotides, the CDR3 is TGCGCCAGCAGCCAAGGCGTCGGCCAGCCAAGAAGAACGGTTGGCTACACCTTC.

The V and J genes are TRBV9 and TRBJ2-5, with TRBD2 matching over 11 bases. The CDR3 consists of 15 residues. From germline, CDR1 is SGDLS and CDR2 YYNGEE. Unmatched junction bases numbered 6, after V lost 2 bases and J lost 6 bases. The chain's CDR3 is CASSVSGGAAKTQYF. As DNA, the CDR3 is TGTGCCAGCAGCGTTAGCGGGGGGGCCGCGAAGACCCAGTACTTC.

The chain is built from TRBV5-1 and TRBJ1-2; 8 nucleotides match TRBD1. This CDR3 is 13 amino acids long. Germline V gene lookup returns CDR1 SGHRS and CDR2 YFSETQ. Unmatched junction bases numbered 2, after V lost 0 bases and J lost 7 bases. CDR3 amino acids: CASSLEGQGGYTF. The CDR3 nucleotides are TGCGCCAGCAGCTTGGAAGGACAGGGTGGCTACACCTTC.

The chain has TRBV2 and TRBJ2-7; 7 bases are shared with TRBD1. The germline V gene encodes CDR1 SNHLY and CDR2 FYNNEI. V lost 6 bases, J lost 4 bases, and 9 bases stayed unmatched. This CDR3 has 14 residues. This CDR3 reads CASSRTGVGYEQYF. CDR3 nucleotides: TGTGCCAGCAGCCGAACAGGGGTCGGTTACGAGCAGTACTTC. Full variable domain (outside the CDR3, taken from reference TRBV2 and TRBJ2-7): EPEVTQTPSHQVTQMGQEVILRCVPISNHLYFYWYRQILGQKVEFLVSFYNNEISEKSEIFDDQFSVERPDGSNFTLKIRSTKLEDSAMYFCASSRTGVGYEQYFGPGTRLTVT.

This clone came up a few times. The chain employs TRBV10-1 and TRBJ2-3; 9 nucleotides line up with TRBD1. J was trimmed by 5 bases and V by 3 bases; bases with no gene match: 6. This CDR3 is 15 amino acids long. Germline V lookup: CDR1 WNHNN, CDR2 SYGVQD (reference sequence). Here the CDR3 reads CASSESQGAQDTQYF. The CDR3 DNA sequence: TGCGCCAGCAGTGAATCACAGGGGGCTCAAGATACGCAGTATTTT.

V is TRBV6-1 and J is TRBJ1-1; 7 bases map to TRBD1. V was clipped by 6 bases and J by 1 base; unmatched bases: 8. Germline CDR1 is MNHNS and CDR2 is SASEGT. The CDR3 is 15 amino acids. The chain's CDR3 is CASSGDRNANTEAFF. CDR3 nucleotide sequence: TGTGCCAGCAGCGGGGACAGAAACGCGAACACTGAAGCTTTCTTT.

V gene TRBV6-5 combines with J gene TRBJ2-7, with a tentative D call TRBD1 (5 bases). The V end lost 0 bases, the J end lost 1 base, and 10 bases lay between the germline ends. The CDR3 contains 15 residues. CDR1 is MNHEY, CDR2 SVGAGI, per germline. In nucleotides, the CDR3 is TGTGCCAGCAGTTACTCTGACAGTTTATCCTACGAGCAGTACTTC. Its protein is CASSYSDSLSYEQYF.

The chain links TRBV30 to TRBJ1-6, with D maybe TRBD1 (6 bases). Deletions cut 3 bases from V and 4 bases from J, with 19 bases between. Germline CDR1 and CDR2: GTSNPN and SVGIG (reference sequence). CDR3 length: 17 residues. The CDR3 sequence: CAWSRDTIYNYNSPLHF. In nucleotides, the CDR3 is TGTGCCTGGAGCCGGGACACTATTTATAATTATAATTCACCCCTCCACTTT.

The chain couples TRBV27 to TRBJ2-7; no firm D call. CDR1 is MNHEY and CDR2 is SMNVEV in the germline V gene (reference sequence). The CDR3 contains 15 residues. V lost 4 bases and J lost 2, with 15 bases in between. The CDR3 sequence: CASSSLLFEPYEQYF. The CDR3 nucleotides are TGTGCCAGCAGTTCCCTCTTATTCGAGCCCTACGAGCAGTACTTC.

Only a few counts were recorded for this clone. This chain joins TRBV6-6 and TRBJ1-1; D uncertain. The V end lost 4 bases, the J end lost 4 bases, and 13 bases lay between the germline ends. Per the germline V gene, CDR1 is MNHNY and CDR2 is SVGAGI (reference sequence). The CDR3 length is 14 residues. DNA for the CDR3: TGTGCCAGCAGTTCGTTAGGGATTTCCACTGAAGCTTTCTTT. Protein product: CASSSLGISTEAFF.

The chain combines TRBV19 with TRBJ2-5; 12 bases map to TRBD1. The CDR3 loop spans 13 amino acids. J was trimmed by 6 bases and V by 9 bases; bases with no gene match: 5. The germline gives CDR1 LNHDA, CDR2 SQIVND (reference sequence). CDR3 coding DNA: TGTGCCAGCCGGGACAGGGGGCAACAGACCCAGTACTTC. It translates to CASRDRGQQTQYF.

The V and J genes are TRBV6-1 and TRBJ2-7; no clear D. The length of the CDR3 is 15 residues. Deletions cut 1 base from V and 4 bases from J, with 14 bases between. Germline V gene lookup returns CDR1 MNHNS and CDR2 SASEGT. The CDR3 sequence is CASSEGPRFGYEQYF. The CDR3, as DNA: TGTGCCAGCAGTGAAGGTCCTAGGTTTGGGTACGAGCAGTACTTC.